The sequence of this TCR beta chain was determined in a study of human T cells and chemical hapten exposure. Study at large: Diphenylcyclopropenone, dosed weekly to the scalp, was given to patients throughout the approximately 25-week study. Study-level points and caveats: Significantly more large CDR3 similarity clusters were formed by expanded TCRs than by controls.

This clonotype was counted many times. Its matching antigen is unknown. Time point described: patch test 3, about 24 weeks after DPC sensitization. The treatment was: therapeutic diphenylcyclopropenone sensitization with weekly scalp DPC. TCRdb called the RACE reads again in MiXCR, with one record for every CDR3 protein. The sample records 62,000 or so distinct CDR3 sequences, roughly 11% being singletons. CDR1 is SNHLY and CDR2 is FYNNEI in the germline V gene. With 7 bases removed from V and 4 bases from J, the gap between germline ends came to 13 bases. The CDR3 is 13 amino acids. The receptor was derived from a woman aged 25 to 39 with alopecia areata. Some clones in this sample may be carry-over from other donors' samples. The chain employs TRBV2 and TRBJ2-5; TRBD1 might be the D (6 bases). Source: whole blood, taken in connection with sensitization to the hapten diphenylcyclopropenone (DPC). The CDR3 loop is CASTRDMGETQYF. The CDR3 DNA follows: TGTGCCAGCACCCGGGACATGGGAGAGACCCAGTACTTC.